These 14 T cell receptor beta chains were all obtained from the same sample, sequenced in a study of cytomegalovirus exposure and HLA in healthy donors (dated by TCRdb to the late 2010s). The protocol used for the library was the immunoSEQ multiplex PCR assay. For the multiplex PCR, a mixture combining 60 forward primers for TCR Vbeta segments and 13 reverse primers for TCR Jbeta segments was used. This is the immuneACCESS table as TCRdb keeps it, with only in-frame sequences that have V and J called. A part of the clones is gone; compared with another copy, unresolved V genes explain less than half, and the rest is unexplained. The sample table records some 200,000 clones; more than 75% of these occur just once. Together, the top ten hold around 0.75% of the sample. Material: PBMCs. These receptors all come from a woman in her late teens or twenties in good health and CMV-seronegative.

The chain uses TRBV6-1 and TRBJ2-1; no clear D. The germline V and J ends were trimmed by 1 base and 0 bases, with 13 bases remaining between them. This CDR3 region has 17 residues. Per the germline V gene, CDR1 is MNHNS and CDR2 is SASEGT. The CDR3 DNA is TGTGCCAGCAGTGAAGACGGCAGGCTTCGCTCCTACAATGAGCAGTTCTTC. Protein product: CASSEDGRLRSYNEQFF.

The rearrangement joins TRBV2 to TRBJ2-7; 7 bases fit TRBD1. The CDR3 spans 15 residues. V shed 1 base and J 1 base; nucleotides not matched to a gene: 4. Germline V lookup: CDR1 SNHLY, CDR2 FYNNEI. CDR3 in amino acids: CASSEGGTESYEQYF. CDR3 sequence (DNA): TGTGCCAGCAGTGAAGGGGGGACAGAATCCTACGAGCAGTACTTC. Looking up the rest from reference TRBV2 and TRBJ2-7 gives the full variable domain: EPEVTQTPSHQVTQMGQEVILRCVPISNHLYFYWYRQILGQKVEFLVSFYNNEISEKSEIFDDQFSVERPDGSNFTLKIRSTKLEDSAMYFCASSEGGTESYEQYFGPGTRLTVT.

The chain combines TRBV30 with TRBJ2-5, with 15 positions matching TRBD2. The junction had 13 bases not matched to a gene; V was cut back by 7 bases and J by 7 bases. The CDR3 is 16 residues long. Germline-derived CDR1 and CDR2 are GTSNPN and SVGIG (reference sequence). CDR3 nucleotide sequence: TGTGCCTTCCCACCGGGACTAGCGGGAGGTTTGGGGACCCAGTACTTC. Protein: CAFPPGLAGGLGTQYF.

The rearrangement links TRBV5-1 to TRBJ2-1; TRBD2 is a possible D gene (6 bases). The length of the CDR3 is 14 residues. V was shortened by 4 bases and J by 10 bases, with 18 bases between the two germline ends. Germline V CDR1 and CDR2: SGHRS, YFSETQ. CDR3 loop: CASSTGLSKGEQFF. The CDR3 DNA reads as TGCGCCAGCAGCACGGGACTTTCCAAGGGAGAGCAGTTCTTC.

The chain joins TRBV5-1 to TRBJ2-1; D gene uncertain. This CDR3 contains 10 residues. Germline lookup yields CDR1 SGHRS and CDR2 YFSETQ. The V end lost 0 bases, the J end lost 15 bases, and 7 bases lay between the germline ends. The CDR3 here is CASSLAAGFF. The CDR3, as DNA: TGCGCCAGCAGCTTGGCCGCAGGGTTCTTC.

The chain links TRBV5-1 to TRBJ1-5; 7 bases fit TRBD1. CDR3 length: 15 amino acids. V was pared by 4 bases and J by 5 bases, with 9 bases of the junction left unmatched. Germline V CDR1 and CDR2: SGHRS, YFSETQ. Here the CDR3 reads CASSLLTGNDQPQHF. The CDR3 DNA reads TGCGCCAGCAGCCTCTTGACAGGGAACGATCAGCCCCAGCATTTT.

The chain combines TRBV5-1 with TRBJ2-2; 8 bases are shared with TRBD2. This CDR3 has 16 amino acids. Germline CDR1 is SGHRS and CDR2 is YFSETQ. V trimming: 0 bases; J trimming: 8 bases; junction bases outside the gene matches: 9. CDR3 protein: CASSLGAGGPQGELFF. The CDR3 DNA follows: TGCGCCAGCAGCTTGGGCGCGGGAGGCCCTCAGGGGGAGCTGTTTTTT.

The genes are TRBV2 and TRBJ2-1; the D gene is possibly TRBD1 (6 bases). Trimming removed 6 bases from V and 5 bases from J, with 17 bases in between. The CDR3 length is 15 residues. Germline V CDR1 and CDR2: SNHLY, FYNNEI. CDR3 region: CASRVGHSENNEQFF. CDR3 DNA: TGTGCCAGCAGAGTGGGACATAGTGAAAACAATGAGCAGTTCTTC.

The chain uses TRBV27 and TRBJ2-1; D not certain. Trimming took 6 bases from V and 2 from J, leaving 8 bases between them. The germline CDR1 and CDR2 sequences are MNHEY and SMNVEV (reference sequence). This CDR3 is built from 13 residues. CDR3 coding DNA: TGTGCCAGCAGATCCGACACCTACAATGAGCAGTTCTTC. It encodes CASRSDTYNEQFF.

This clone showed up just a few times. The chain combines TRBV5-1 with TRBJ2-3; 11 bases match TRBD2. The germline V gene has CDR1 SGHRS and CDR2 YFSETQ. The V and J ends lost 0 bases and 4 bases, in that order; junction bases with no gene match: 4. The CDR3 loop spans 16 amino acids. The CDR3, as DNA: TGCGCCAGCAGCTTGGGGGGACTAGCGGCGTCAGATACGCAGTATTTT. This sequence encodes CASSLGGLAASDTQYF.

This clone appeared once. The CDR3, as DNA: TGTGCTAGCCGGCGCCACGGGGGGACAGATACGCAGTATTTT. This sequence encodes CASRRHGGTDTQYF. V usage is TRBV6-5 and J usage is TRBJ2-3; 7 nucleotides align to TRBD2. Germline lookup yields CDR1 MNHEY and CDR2 SVGAGI. The CDR3 has 14 amino acids.

CDR3 bases: TGCGCCAGCAGCCGCCGTCCGGGGGTTGGAGAGACCCAGTACTTC. Translation: CASSRRPGVGETQYF. V is TRBV5-1 and J is TRBJ2-5, with a possible D match to TRBD2 (6 bases). V was cut by 4 bases and J by 4 bases, with 17 bases left in between. Germline V lookup: CDR1 SGHRS, CDR2 YFSETQ. CDR3 length equals 15 residues.

The rearrangement links TRBV25-1 to TRBJ1-2; 10 bases are shared with TRBD1. This CDR3 comprises 17 residues. J gave up 0 bases and V 4 bases, and 8 bases lay outside the gene matches. CDR1 and CDR2 (germline): MGHDK, SYGVNS. The CDR3 DNA sequence: TGTGCCAGCAGTGGGCACCGGGACAGGGGAACTAACTATGGCTACACCTTC. Translated, it gives CASSGHRDRGTNYGYTF.

By share, this clone ranks as medium-sized (0.01 to 0.1%). V usage is TRBV7-9 and J usage is TRBJ1-5, with D possibly matching TRBD1 (5 bases). The CDR3 spans 11 residues. Germline CDR1 is SEHNR and CDR2 is FQNEAQ (reference sequence). Trimming shortened V by 5 bases and J by 9 bases, and 8 bases separated the two germline ends. CDR3 sequence (DNA): TGTGCCAGCAGCCCCGGGGGGCCCCAGCATTTT. Translation gives CASSPGGPQHF.